This T cell receptor (beta chain) comes out of a study of human T cells and chemical hapten exposure. Whole-study context: The upper back received 0.01% DPC by patch testing, with results read at 6 days. Women made up most patients, who had alopecia areata, totalis or universalis.

Time point in this sample: pre-sensitization, week 0. Treatment here: therapeutic diphenylcyclopropenone sensitization with weekly scalp DPC. A few counts support this clonotype. The germline V and J ends were trimmed by 3 bases and 6 bases, with 11 bases remaining between them. In germline, CDR1 is ENHRY, CDR2 SYGVKD. This CDR3 spans 14 amino acids. Individual cDNA molecules (in the library) carried attached unique molecular identifiers. TCRdb re-called the RACE reads through MiXCR, storing one row per CDR3 protein. The table lists fewer than 350,000 distinct CDR3 sequences, 7.5% to 9% of them singletons.

The source was whole blood, collected in connection with sensitization to the hapten diphenylcyclopropenone (DPC). The chain links TRBV10-3 to TRBJ2-2, with a possible D match to TRBD1 (5 bases). The receptor was derived from a man younger than 35 with alopecia areata. Some clones in this sample may be carry-over from other donors' samples. CDR3 region: CAISDFRVAGELFF. Written as DNA, the CDR3 is TGTGCCATCAGTGATTTCAGGGTTGCCGGGGAGCTGTTTTTT.